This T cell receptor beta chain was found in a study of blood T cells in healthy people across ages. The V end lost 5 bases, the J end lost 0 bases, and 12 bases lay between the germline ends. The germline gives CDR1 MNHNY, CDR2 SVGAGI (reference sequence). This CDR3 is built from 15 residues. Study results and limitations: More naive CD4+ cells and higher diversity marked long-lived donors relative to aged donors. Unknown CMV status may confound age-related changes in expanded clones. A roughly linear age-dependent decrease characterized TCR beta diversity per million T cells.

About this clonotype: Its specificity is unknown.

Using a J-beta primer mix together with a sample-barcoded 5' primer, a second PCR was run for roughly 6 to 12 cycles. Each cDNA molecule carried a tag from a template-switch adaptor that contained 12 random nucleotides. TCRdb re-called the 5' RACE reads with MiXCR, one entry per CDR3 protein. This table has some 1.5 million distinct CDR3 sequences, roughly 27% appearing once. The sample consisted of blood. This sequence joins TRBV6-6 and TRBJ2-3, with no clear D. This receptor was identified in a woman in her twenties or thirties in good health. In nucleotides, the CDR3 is TGTGCCAGCAGTGACCCGGAAGGGAGCACAGATACGCAGTATTTT. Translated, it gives CASSDPEGSTDTQYF.